Sequencing of this T cell receptor (beta chain) was carried out in a study of cytomegalovirus exposure and HLA in healthy donors. Study information: As an earlier analysis found, about 179 million T cells yielded about 120 million unique TCR beta sequences.

As for this clone: The antigen remains unidentified.

Germline V CDR1 and CDR2: MNHNS, SASEGT. V gave up 2 bases and J gave up 7 bases, with 14 bases separating them. The CDR3 covers 14 residues. The PCR made use of 60 Vbeta and 13 Jbeta primers. Produced via immunoSEQ multiplex PCR; TCRdb's table is partial and in-frame only. Among approximately 120,000 clones, roughly 68% were seen once, and the ten largest hold 4% to 4.5%. Study-wide findings and caveats: Productive rates of about 87% or about 30% were seen for most TCR beta V segments in an earlier analysis. Cytomegalovirus status was reportedly diagnosed by the classifier with high sensitivity and specificity. Sequences of the TCR beta chain were said to predict the HLA-A and HLA-B alleles of most subjects accurately.

The receptor comes from a woman between 50 and 59 years old in good health and CMV-seropositive. The chain uses TRBV6-1 and TRBJ1-2; D uncertain. Sequenced material: PBMCs. CDR3 protein: CASSEWDSRGGYTF. Here the CDR3 DNA reads TGTGCCAGCAGTGAATGGGATTCGCGGGGTGGCTACACCTTC.